The 28 T cell receptor beta chains reported below all come from one sample, sequenced in a study of blood T cell repertoires in COVID-19. TCRdb's table, derived via immunoSEQ multiplex PCR, lists solely in-frame clones and lacks some. The sample consists of under 200,000 clones, under 80% of them appearing once. The specimen sequenced was peripheral blood. The receptor source for this set is a man aged 70-80 years with acute or convalescent COVID-19.

The chain combines TRBV28 with TRBJ2-1, with 9 bases aligning to TRBD2. The CDR3 runs 16 residues. The V and J ends lost 3 bases and 0 bases, in that order; junction bases with no gene match: 3. Germline CDR1 is MDHEN and CDR2 is SYDVKM. The CDR3 DNA reads as TGTGCCAGCAGTTTGACGACTAGCGGCTCCTACAATGAGCAGTTCTTC. It yields the protein CASSLTTSGSYNEQFF. The whole variable domain, remainder taken from reference TRBV28 and TRBJ2-1, is DVKVTQSSRYLVKRTGEKVFLECVQDMDHENMFWYRQDPGLGLRLIYFSYDVKMKEKGDIPEGYSVSREKKERFSLILESASTNQTSMYLCASSLTTSGSYNEQFFGPGTRLTVL.

The chain links TRBV6-6 to TRBJ1-3, with D uncertain. V was trimmed by 2 bases and J by 3 bases, leaving 8 bases between them. Germline CDR1 MNHNY, CDR2 SVGAGI (reference sequence). The length of the CDR3 is 14 residues. CDR3 residues: CASSYEGYGNTIYF. CDR3 nucleotide sequence: TGTGCCAGCAGTTACGAGGGATATGGAAACACCATATATTTT.

This clone was observed many times. The CDR3 DNA reads TGTGCCAGCAGCAGACAGGGGGCTGGCAATCAGCCCCAGCATTTT. It codes for CASSRQGAGNQPQHF. The chain combines TRBV21-1 with TRBJ1-5; the table gives TRBD1 as D, unverified against the DNA. TRBV21-1 is assigned pseudogene status. The CDR3 has 15 amino acids.

This clone was recorded once. CDR3 in DNA: TGTGCCAGCATGGGCACCCAGAACACCGGGGAGCTGTTTTTT. The encoded protein is CASMGTQNTGELFF. V is TRBV2 and J is TRBJ2-2; unclear D gene. This CDR3 has 14 amino acids. CDR1 and CDR2 (germline): SNHLY, FYNNEI. The germline V and J ends were trimmed by 7 bases and 1 base, with 10 bases remaining between them. Using reference TRBV2 and TRBJ2-2 for the parts outside the CDR3, the full variable domain is EPEVTQTPSHQVTQMGQEVILRCVPISNHLYFYWYRQILGQKVEFLVSFYNNEISEKSEIFDDQFSVERPDGSNFTLKIRSTKLEDSAMYFCASMGTQNTGELFFGEGSRLTVL.

This clone was seen a handful of times. This chain uses TRBV9 with TRBJ2-1; 13 bases are shared with TRBD2. Looked up from germline, CDR1 is SGDLS and CDR2 is YYNGEE. The CDR3 contains 18 residues. Trimming removed 3 bases from V and 2 bases from J; junction bases left unmatched: 8. CDR3 loop: CASSARGTSGITYNEQFF. The CDR3 nucleotides read TGTGCCAGCAGCGCCCGGGGGACTAGCGGGATCACCTACAATGAGCAGTTCTTC.

The gene calls are TRBV12-3 or TRBV12-4 and TRBJ1-1, with 7 bases lining up with TRBD1. The trim removed 6 bases at V and 1 base at J, leaving 2 bases unmatched. CDR3 length: 13 amino acids. The CDR3: CASRTGTNTEAFF. CDR3 sequence (DNA): TGTGCCAGCAGGACAGGGACGAACACTGAAGCTTTCTTT.

This clone was seen more than once but under ten times. The chain links TRBV5-1 to TRBJ2-1, with 8 positions matching TRBD2. The CDR3 is 15 residues long. The junction had 11 bases not matched to a gene; V was cut back by 5 bases and J by 7 bases. Germline V gives CDR1 SGHRS, CDR2 YFSETQ. The CDR3 DNA reads as TGCGCCAGCAGGGGACTCGCGGGGGGATTTAATGAGCAGTTCTTC. It translates to CASRGLAGGFNEQFF.

The chain is built from TRBV9 and TRBJ2-5; D unclear. Trimming took 0 bases from V and 4 from J, leaving 13 bases between them. The CDR3 sequence is 15 residues long. Germline loops: CDR1 SGDLS, CDR2 YYNGEE. CDR3 nucleotide sequence: TGTGCCAGCAGCGTAGACGGGTTAGCCCCAGAGACCCAGTACTTC. This sequence encodes CASSVDGLAPETQYF. Using reference TRBV9 and TRBJ2-5 for the parts outside the CDR3, the full variable domain is DSGVTQTPKHLITATGQRVTLRCSPRSGDLSVYWYQQSLDQGLQFLIQYYNGEERAKGNILERFSAQQFPDLHSELNLSSLELGDSALYFCASSVDGLAPETQYFGPGTRLLVL.

The V and J genes are TRBV19 and TRBJ1-1; possibly TRBD1 for D (6 bases). The CDR3 runs to 15 residues. Looked up from germline, CDR1 is LNHDA and CDR2 is SQIVND (reference sequence). V lost 4 bases and J 3 bases, leaving 15 bases between the germline ends. The CDR3 spells CASSRDRGADTEAFF. As DNA, the CDR3 is TGTGCCAGTAGTAGGGACCGGGGGGCGGACACTGAAGCTTTCTTT.

The chain is built from TRBV5-1 and TRBJ1-1; TRBD1 aligns across 8 bases. J was trimmed by 3 bases and V by 1 base; bases with no gene match: 11. Germline lookup yields CDR1 SGHRS and CDR2 YFSETQ. This CDR3 spans 17 amino acids. CDR3 coding DNA: TGCGCCAGCAGCTTGTCAGACAGGGGATCGGCGGACACTGAAGCTTTCTTT. This codes for CASSLSDRGSADTEAFF. Combining the CDR3 with reference TRBV5-1 and TRBJ1-1 gives the whole variable domain KAGVTQTPRYLIKTRGQQVTLSCSPISGHRSVSWYQQTPGQGLQFLFEYFSETQRNKGNFPGRFSGRQFSNSRSEMNVSTLELGDSALYLCASSLSDRGSADTEAFFGQGTRLTVV.

The rearrangement joins TRBV18 to TRBJ2-6, with D maybe TRBD1 (5 bases). V was trimmed by 3 bases and J by 2 bases, leaving 23 bases between them. The CDR3 covers 20 residues. Per the germline V gene, CDR1 is KGHSH and CDR2 is LQKENI. The CDR3 sequence is CASSPGQGEVPGTGANVLTF. The CDR3, as DNA: TGTGCCAGCTCACCGGGGCAGGGTGAAGTTCCTGGGACTGGGGCCAACGTCCTGACTTTC.

CDR3 bases: TGTGCCAGCAGCGCCAACTGGGGACAGGGTGGCGAAAAACTGTTTTTT. Its protein product is CASSANWGQGGEKLFF. The chain carries TRBV9 and TRBJ1-4; 9 bases are shared with TRBD1. The CDR3 totals 16 residues. Germline V gene lookup returns CDR1 SGDLS and CDR2 YYNGEE. V was pared by 3 bases and J by 8 bases, with 11 bases of the junction left unmatched.

The chain has TRBV5-6 and TRBJ1-2; D not certain. Germline V gene lookup returns CDR1 SGHDT and CDR2 YYEEEE. CDR3 length equals 12 residues. Trimming pared 2 bases from V and 7 bases from J, leaving 9 bases between. DNA for the CDR3: TGTGCCAGCAGCTTTCCGACAACTGGCTACACCTTC. It specifies CASSFPTTGYTF.

As to this clone: Other DNA sequences in the sample encode the same CDR3. V and J are TRBV5-4 and TRBJ1-5; 10 positions agree with TRBD1. This CDR3 has 15 amino acids. Trimming removed 4 bases from V and 5 bases from J; junction bases left unmatched: 6. The germline CDR1 and CDR2 sequences are SGHNT and YYREEE (reference sequence). The CDR3 DNA reads TGTGCCAGCAGCCTTTCCGGGACAGGGGATCAGCCCCAGCATTTT. Residues: CASSLSGTGDQPQHF.

This clone was observed a few times. This chain's CDR3 is CASRPMINSPLHF. CDR3 coding DNA: TGTGCCAGCAGACCTATGATTAATTCACCCCTCCACTTT. This chain links TRBV6-5 with TRBJ1-6; no clear D. The CDR3 covers 13 residues. Deletions cut 6 bases from V and 6 bases from J, with 9 bases between. Germline CDR1 reads MNHEY; CDR2 reads SVGAGI.

This sequence joins TRBV9 and TRBJ2-5; D is undetermined. Germline assignment: CDR1 SGDLS and CDR2 YYNGEE. The V end was cut by 3 bases, the J end by 0 bases, with 9 bases between. This CDR3 spans 14 amino acids. The CDR3 loop is CASSADWYQETQYF. DNA of the CDR3: TGTGCCAGCAGCGCCGACTGGTACCAAGAGACCCAGTACTTC.

This clone showed up many times. The chain links TRBV24-1 to TRBJ2-1, with 7 bases that match TRBD2. This CDR3 spans 17 amino acids. V was pared by 6 bases and J by 4 bases, with 14 bases of the junction left unmatched. CDR1 and CDR2 (germline): KGHDR, SFDVKD. This CDR3 reads CATSPSTSRGPYNEQFF. CDR3 sequence (DNA): TGTGCCACCAGTCCCTCGACTAGCCGTGGACCATACAATGAGCAGTTCTTC.

The V call is TRBV9, the J call TRBJ1-1, with a possible D match to TRBD1 (5 bases). Looked up from germline, CDR1 is SGDLS and CDR2 is YYNGEE. CDR3 size: 14 residues. V lost 0 bases to trimming and J lost 0 bases, with 6 bases between them. Here the CDR3 DNA reads TGTGCCAGCAGCGTAGCAGGGATGAACACTGAAGCTTTCTTT. This sequence encodes CASSVAGMNTEAFF. Full variable domain (outside the CDR3, taken from reference TRBV9 and TRBJ1-1): DSGVTQTPKHLITATGQRVTLRCSPRSGDLSVYWYQQSLDQGLQFLIQYYNGEERAKGNILERFSAQQFPDLHSELNLSSLELGDSALYFCASSVAGMNTEAFFGQGTRLTVV.

The sample holds a few counts of this clone. V usage is TRBV7-2 and J usage is TRBJ1-4, with D possibly matching TRBD1 (5 bases). Trimming took 5 bases from V and 5 from J, leaving 15 bases between them. The CDR3 is 15 amino acids. The germline CDR1 and CDR2 sequences are SGHTA and FQGNSA. CDR3 nucleotide sequence: TGTGCCAGCAGCACTGACAGTAATCCCAATGAAAAACTGTTTTTT. This encodes CASSTDSNPNEKLFF. The variable domain in full, completed from reference TRBV7-2 and TRBJ1-4, reads GAGVSQSPSNKVTEKGKDVELRCDPISGHTALYWYRQSLGQGLEFLIYFQGNSAPDKSGLPSDRFSAERTGGSVSTLTIQRTQQEDSAVYLCASSTDSNPNEKLFFGSGTQLSVL.

V gene TRBV6-4 combines with J gene TRBJ2-5, with a possible D match to TRBD1 (5 bases). The germline V and J ends were trimmed by 5 bases and 4 bases, with 11 bases remaining between them. From germline, CDR1 is MRHNA and CDR2 SNTAGT. The CDR3 is 13 amino acids. The CDR3 here is CASSSSRGETQYF. The CDR3, as DNA: TGTGCCAGCAGTTCCTCTAGGGGAGAGACCCAGTACTTC.

The rearrangement joins TRBV5-1 to TRBJ2-1; the match to TRBD1 covers 7 bases. Losses at the gene ends were 0 bases for V and 1 base for J; bases not matched to a gene: 1. Germline V gene lookup returns CDR1 SGHRS and CDR2 YFSETQ. The CDR3 has 15 residues. As DNA, the CDR3 is TGCGCCAGCAGCTTGGGGGGACAGTCCTACAATGAGCAGTTCTTC. Its translation is CASSLGGQSYNEQFF.

J is TRBJ1-6 and V is TRBV10-3, with TRBD1 identical over 7 bases. CDR1 and CDR2 (germline): ENHRY, SYGVKD. This CDR3 comprises 17 residues. The V segment lost 4 bases and the J segment 6 bases; nucleotides outside the gene matches: 12. CDR3 in amino acids: CAISAGGQRSGNSPLHF. DNA of the CDR3: TGTGCCATCAGTGCAGGGGGGCAGCGCTCGGGTAATTCACCCCTCCACTTT.

This rearrangement joins TRBV11-3 to TRBJ2-5; 7 bases fit TRBD2. Germline CDR1 reads SGHNT; CDR2 reads YENEEA. The CDR3 spans 16 residues. V was clipped by 1 base and J by 4 bases; unmatched bases: 9. As DNA, the CDR3 is TGTGCCAGCAGCTTAGTGGGCGGGAGAAGGGGAGAGACCCAGTACTTC. Translation gives CASSLVGGRRGETQYF.

J is TRBJ2-7 and V is TRBV6-6; the D gene is possibly TRBD1 (6 bases). CDR3 size: 13 residues. Looked up from germline, CDR1 is MNHNY and CDR2 is SVGAGI (reference sequence). The V and J ends lost 0 bases and 4 bases respectively, with 7 bases between them. The chain's CDR3 is CASSYSTGYEQYF. The CDR3 DNA sequence: TGTGCCAGCAGTTACTCGACAGGTTACGAGCAGTACTTC.

CDR3 sequence reads: CASTDSAGNTIYF. In nucleotides, the CDR3 is TGTGCCAGCACGGACAGCGCAGGAAACACCATATATTTT. The chain has TRBV6-5 and TRBJ1-3, with D perhaps TRBD1 (6 bases). V was shortened by 7 bases and J by 4 bases, with 11 bases between the two germline ends. CDR1 MNHEY and CDR2 SVGAGI come from the germline V gene. The CDR3 extends over 13 amino acids.

This clone has only one observation. The junction differs from germline at one of its ends, possibly a read error. The chain carries TRBV12-3 or TRBV12-4 and TRBJ1-2; tentative D call: TRBD1 (5 bases). The CDR3 covers 12 residues. In DNA, the CDR3 is TGTGCCAGCAGTTCCGACAGCTATCGCTACACCTTC. Its translation is CASSSDSYRYTF.

This clone occurred a few times. The chain carries TRBV10-1 and TRBJ2-5; 11 bases align to TRBD2. Germline CDR1 is WNHNN and CDR2 is SYGVQD (reference sequence). V lost 5 bases to trimming and J lost 6 bases; unmatched junction nucleotides: 11. The CDR3 sequence is 16 residues long. CDR3 DNA sequence: TGCGCCAGCAGTTCCGCCGGGACTAGCGGTATTAAGACCCAGTACTTC. This sequence encodes CASSSAGTSGIKTQYF.

The V and J genes are TRBV25-1 and TRBJ2-7, with 15 positions matching TRBD2. CDR1 is MGHDK, CDR2 SYGVNS, per germline. V lost 4 bases, J lost 5 bases, and 3 bases stayed unmatched. CDR3 length equals 15 residues. The CDR3 bases are TGTGCCAGCAGTGGCGGGACTAGCGGGAGGAACGAGCAGTACTTC. Its translation is CASSGGTSGRNEQYF.